This T cell receptor (beta chain) is drawn from a study of T cell responses to AZD1222 COVID-19 vaccine. The repertoire was sequenced with immunoSEQ multiplex PCR; TCRdb's copy has only in-frame clones and lacks some. The table records 99,000 or so clones, roughly 87% of them present only once. The CDR3 runs to 12 residues. With 9 bases removed from V and 5 bases from J, the gap between germline ends came to 10 bases. Looked up from germline, CDR1 is MNHEY and CDR2 is SVGAGI. This chain links TRBV6-5 with TRBJ1-4, with D unresolved. This TCR came from an adult who received the AZD1222 COVID-19 vaccine. The sample here was peripheral blood, taken 28 days after the second AZD1222 dose. The CDR3 sequence: CARVSKNEKLFF. The CDR3 coding sequence is TGTGCCAGGGTCTCCAAAAATGAAAAACTGTTTTTT.